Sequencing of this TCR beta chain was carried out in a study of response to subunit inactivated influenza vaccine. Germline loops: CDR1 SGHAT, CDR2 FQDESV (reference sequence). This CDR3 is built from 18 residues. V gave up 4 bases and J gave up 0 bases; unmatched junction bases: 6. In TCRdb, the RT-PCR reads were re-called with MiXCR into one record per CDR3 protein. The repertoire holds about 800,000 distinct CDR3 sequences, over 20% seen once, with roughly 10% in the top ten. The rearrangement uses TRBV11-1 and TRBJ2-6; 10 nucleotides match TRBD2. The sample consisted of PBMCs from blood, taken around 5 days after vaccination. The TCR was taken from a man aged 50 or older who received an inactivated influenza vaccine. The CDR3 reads CASSSGTSVASGANVLTF. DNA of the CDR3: TGTGCCAGCAGCTCTGGGACTAGCGTAGCCTCTGGGGCCAACGTCCTGACTTTC.